These T cell receptor beta chains were read from a single sample in a study of cytomegalovirus exposure and HLA in healthy donors. The method was immunoSEQ multiplex PCR; TCRdb's version includes in-frame clones alone and lacks a portion of them. The table includes roughly 150,000 clones, about four fifths detected once. The sequencing sample was made of PBMCs. The receptors derive from a girl aged 5 to 17 in good health and CMV-seropositive. Each CDR3 is given without its conserved first and last residue. Each record gives: D gene, J gene, V gene, CDR3 protein. The D gene is left open where the match is weak.

d_gene: .; j_gene: TRBJ2-7; v_gene: TRBV5-1; CDR3aa: ASSLGGTAYEQY
d_gene: .; j_gene: TRBJ2-7; v_gene: TRBV28; CDR3aa: ASSFGAGDEQY
d_gene: TRBD2; j_gene: TRBJ2-1; v_gene: TRBV5-1; CDR3aa: ASSPPRAPGLTLNEQF
d_gene: .; j_gene: TRBJ2-5; v_gene: TRBV6-1; CDR3aa: ASSLNRDQETQY
d_gene: TRBD1; j_gene: TRBJ1-3; v_gene: TRBV7-2; CDR3aa: ASSPRDSSFSGNTIY
d_gene: .; j_gene: TRBJ2-7; v_gene: TRBV6-1; CDR3aa: ASSEDGHYEQY
d_gene: .; j_gene: TRBJ1-1; v_gene: TRBV9; CDR3aa: ASSPLRGGTEAF
d_gene: .; j_gene: TRBJ1-1; v_gene: TRBV7-3; CDR3aa: ASSFRGGGTEAF
d_gene: TRBD1; j_gene: TRBJ2-5; v_gene: TRBV9; CDR3aa: ASSLSGTAPLQY
d_gene: .; j_gene: TRBJ2-1; v_gene: TRBV28; CDR3aa: ACGASSSYNEQF
d_gene: TRBD1; j_gene: TRBJ1-5; v_gene: TRBV7-9; CDR3aa: ASSQAAGGLIGNQPQH
d_gene: .; j_gene: TRBJ2-7; v_gene: TRBV28; CDR3aa: ASSLVWGPLYEQY
d_gene: .; j_gene: TRBJ1-5; v_gene: TRBV19; CDR3aa: ASSIGGAGDQPQH
d_gene: TRBD1; j_gene: TRBJ2-1; v_gene: TRBV29-1; CDR3aa: SVEGDRVIDEQF
d_gene: TRBD1; j_gene: TRBJ2-7; v_gene: TRBV7-9; CDR3aa: ASSLARYGTGPYEQY
d_gene: .; j_gene: TRBJ1-5; v_gene: TRBV19; CDR3aa: ASSISGFDQPQH
d_gene: TRBD1; j_gene: TRBJ2-5; v_gene: TRBV5-4; CDR3aa: ASSLGSGTGQETQY
d_gene: TRBD2; j_gene: TRBJ2-1; v_gene: TRBV30; CDR3aa: AWNFFRGEDEQF
d_gene: TRBD1; j_gene: TRBJ1-1; v_gene: TRBV5-1; CDR3aa: ASRAGTGGSNTEAF
d_gene: .; j_gene: TRBJ1-2; v_gene: TRBV28; CDR3aa: ASSPQPWGPTNYGYT